The 11 T cell receptor beta chains presented below share a single source sample, sequenced in a study of blood T cell repertoires in COVID-19. The method was immunoSEQ multiplex PCR; TCRdb's version includes in-frame clones alone and lacks a portion of them. The sample has roughly 140,000 clones; approximately 80% are singletons. The sequenced sample was peripheral blood. All receptors come from a human donor in a cohort sampled during active COVID-19.

The rearrangement joins TRBV28 to TRBJ2-5; 7 nucleotides line up with TRBD1. CDR1 and CDR2 from the germline V gene are MDHEN and SYDVKM. The CDR3 covers 16 residues. Trimming at V came to 6 bases and at J to 1 base, leaving 11 bases not matched to a gene. CDR3 DNA sequence: TGTGCCAGCAGCCGACAGGGTTCAGGAACCCAAGAGACCCAGTACTTC. This encodes CASSRQGSGTQETQYF.

The V gene is TRBV7-8, the J gene TRBJ2-3, with a possible D match to TRBD1 (5 bases). Trimming removed 5 bases from V and 5 bases from J, with 17 bases in between. CDR1 and CDR2 (germline): SGHVS, FQNEAQ. The CDR3 has 15 amino acids. The CDR3 region is CASSRDSGQLDTQYF. In nucleotides, the CDR3 is TGTGCCAGCAGCCGAGACTCAGGGCAGTTAGATACGCAGTATTTT.

V is TRBV5-1 and J is TRBJ2-3; 10 nucleotides match TRBD2. Per germline, CDR1 SGHRS and CDR2 YFSETQ. J was trimmed by 2 bases and V by 7 bases; bases with no gene match: 7. This CDR3 spans 15 amino acids. For the CDR3, the DNA is TGCGCCAGCCGTCCTAGCGGGGGAGACACAGATACGCAGTATTTT. Translated, it gives CASRPSGGDTDTQYF.

V gene TRBV7-2 combines with J gene TRBJ1-5, with 7 bases matching TRBD1. The V gene end was trimmed by 5 bases and the J gene end by 4 bases; junction bases not matched to a gene: 11. Per germline, CDR1 SGHTA and CDR2 FQGNSA. This CDR3 comprises 16 residues. The CDR3 here is CASSLRTGSGNQPQHF. The DNA of the CDR3 is TGTGCCAGCAGCCTCAGGACAGGCTCGGGAAATCAGCCCCAGCATTTT.

The sample holds a few counts of this clone. The chain recombines TRBV4-2 with TRBJ2-7, with TRBD1 matching 8 bases. The germline gives CDR1 LGHNA, CDR2 YNFKEQ. The trim removed 1 base at V and 3 bases at J, leaving 8 bases unmatched. The CDR3 contains 16 residues. CDR3 nucleotide sequence: TGTGCCAGCAGCCAAGTAGGGACAGGCTATGACTACGAGCAGTACTTC. Encoded protein: CASSQVGTGYDYEQYF.

The V gene is TRBV28, the J gene TRBJ1-2; TRBD1 might be the D (6 bases). V was shortened by 5 bases and J by 3 bases, with 13 bases between the two germline ends. CDR1 and CDR2 from the germline V gene are MDHEN and SYDVKM. The CDR3 sequence is 14 residues long. The CDR3 region has the DNA TGTGCCAGCAGTGTTGGGGGACAACACTATGGCTACACCTTC. Translating it yields CASSVGGQHYGYTF.

This sequence joins TRBV5-4 and TRBJ1-2; 8 bases fit TRBD1. Germline assignment: CDR1 SGHNT and CDR2 YYREEE (reference sequence). J lost 7 bases, V lost 5 bases, and 10 bases had no gene match. This CDR3 has 14 residues. CDR3 amino acids: CASRWSQGAGGYTF. In DNA form, the CDR3 reads TGTGCCAGCAGGTGGAGTCAGGGGGCAGGTGGCTACACCTTC.

This chain joins TRBV4-2 and TRBJ1-1; 9 nucleotides match TRBD1. The CDR3 totals 15 residues. Germline lookup yields CDR1 LGHNA and CDR2 YNFKEQ. After removal of 1 base from V and 5 bases from J, the junction contained 5 bases not matched to a gene. The CDR3 here is CASSQVDRGDTEAFF. The CDR3 coding sequence is TGTGCCAGCAGCCAAGTTGACAGGGGGGATACTGAAGCTTTCTTT.

This clone appeared a single time. The rearrangement joins TRBV5-4 to TRBJ2-5; tentative D call: TRBD2 (5 bases). The CDR3 length is 13 residues. V shed 4 bases and J shed 5 bases, with 12 bases lying between them. In germline, CDR1 is SGHNT, CDR2 YYREEE (reference sequence). The CDR3 coding sequence is TGTGCCAGCAGCCCAGGAGGCTGGGAGACCCAGTACTTC. This translates into CASSPGGWETQYF. Full variable domain (outside the CDR3, taken from reference TRBV5-4 and TRBJ2-5): ETGVTQSPTHLIKTRGQQVTLRCSSQSGHNTVSWYQQALGQGPQFIFQYYREEENGRGNFPPRFSGLQFPNYSSELNVNALELDDSALYLCASSPGGWETQYFGPGTRLLVL.

The chain recombines TRBV7-2 with TRBJ2-7, with TRBD1 matching over 10 bases. With V trimmed by 6 bases and J by 6 bases, 14 bases remained unmatched. The germline V gene has CDR1 SGHTA and CDR2 FQGNSA. This CDR3 has 16 residues. CDR3 loop: CASREDRGISPSEQYF. The CDR3 bases are TGTGCCAGCAGGGAGGACAGGGGGATTTCCCCCTCCGAGCAGTACTTC. Drawing the rest from reference TRBV7-2 and TRBJ2-7, the complete variable domain is GAGVSQSPSNKVTEKGKDVELRCDPISGHTALYWYRQSLGQGLEFLIYFQGNSAPDKSGLPSDRFSAERTGGSVSTLTIQRTQQEDSAVYLCASREDRGISPSEQYFGPGTRLTVT.

V is TRBV29-1 and J is TRBJ2-3, with D tentatively TRBD1 (6 bases). The V end was cut by 6 bases, the J end by 0 bases, with 10 bases between. Germline V gene data show CDR1 as SQVTM and CDR2 as ANQGSEA. This CDR3 region has 13 residues. For the CDR3, the DNA is TGCAGCGTCGTGGGGGCAAGCACAGATACGCAGTATTTT. Amino acids: CSVVGASTDTQYF.